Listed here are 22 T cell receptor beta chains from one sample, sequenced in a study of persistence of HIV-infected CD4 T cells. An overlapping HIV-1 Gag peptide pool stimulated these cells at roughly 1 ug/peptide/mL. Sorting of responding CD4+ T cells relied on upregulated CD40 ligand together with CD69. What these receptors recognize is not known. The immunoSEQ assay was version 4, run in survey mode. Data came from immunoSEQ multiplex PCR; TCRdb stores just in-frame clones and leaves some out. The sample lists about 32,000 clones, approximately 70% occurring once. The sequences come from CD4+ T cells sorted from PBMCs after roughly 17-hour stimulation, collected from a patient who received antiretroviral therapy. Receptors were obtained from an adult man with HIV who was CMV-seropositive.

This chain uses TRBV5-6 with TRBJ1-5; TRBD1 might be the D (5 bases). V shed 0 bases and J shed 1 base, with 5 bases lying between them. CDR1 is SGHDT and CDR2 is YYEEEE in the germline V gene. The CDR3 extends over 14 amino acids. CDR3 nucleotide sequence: TGTGCCAGCAGCTTGGGACAGAGCAATCAGCCCCAGCATTTT. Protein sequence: CASSLGQSNQPQHF. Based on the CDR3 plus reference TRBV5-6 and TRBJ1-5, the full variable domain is DAGVTQSPTHLIKTRGQQVTLRCSPKSGHDTVSWYQQALGQGPQFIFQYYEEEERQRGNFPDRFSGHQFPNYSSELNVNALLLGDSALYLCASSLGQSNQPQHFGDGTRLSIL.

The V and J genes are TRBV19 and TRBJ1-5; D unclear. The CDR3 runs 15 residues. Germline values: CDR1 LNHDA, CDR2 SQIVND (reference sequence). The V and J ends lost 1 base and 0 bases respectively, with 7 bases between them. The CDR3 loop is CASSIVGYSNQPQHF. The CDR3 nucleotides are TGTGCCAGTAGTATAGTAGGATATAGCAATCAGCCCCAGCATTTT.

The CDR3, as DNA: TGTGCCAGTAGTATAGATTTCGGGACAGGGGCCCCCTACGAGCAGTACTTC. It is translated as CASSIDFGTGAPYEQYF. The chain combines TRBV19 with TRBJ2-7; TRBD1 aligns across 10 bases. The CDR3 consists of 17 residues. J gave up 2 bases and V 0 bases, and 7 bases lay outside the gene matches. Germline values: CDR1 LNHDA, CDR2 SQIVND (reference sequence).

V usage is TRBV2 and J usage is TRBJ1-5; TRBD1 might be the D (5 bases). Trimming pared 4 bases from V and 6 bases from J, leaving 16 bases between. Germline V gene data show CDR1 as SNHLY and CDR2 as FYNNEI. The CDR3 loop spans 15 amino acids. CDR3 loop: CASSAGAGVGQPQHF. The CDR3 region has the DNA TGTGCCAGCAGTGCCGGGGCGGGGGTTGGTCAGCCCCAGCATTTT.

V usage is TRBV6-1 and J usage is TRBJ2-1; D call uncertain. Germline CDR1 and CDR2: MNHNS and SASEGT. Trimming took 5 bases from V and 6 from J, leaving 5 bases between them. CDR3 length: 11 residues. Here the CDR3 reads CASSLINEQFF. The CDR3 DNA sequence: TGTGCCAGCAGTTTGATCAATGAGCAGTTCTTC.

The CDR3 nucleotides are TGTGCCAGTAGTCCCCAAACAGTTAACACTGAAGCTTTCTTT. This sequence encodes CASSPQTVNTEAFF. The chain combines TRBV19 with TRBJ1-1; D unclear. CDR3 length: 14 amino acids. Trimming left V 5 bases short and J 2 bases short, with 12 bases between. CDR1 LNHDA and CDR2 SQIVND come from the germline V gene (reference sequence).

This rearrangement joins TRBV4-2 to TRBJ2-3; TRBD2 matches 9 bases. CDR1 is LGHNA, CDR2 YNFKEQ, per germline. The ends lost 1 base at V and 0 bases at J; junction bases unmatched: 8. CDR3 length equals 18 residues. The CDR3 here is CASSQGTSVASSTDTQYF. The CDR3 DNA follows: TGTGCCAGCAGCCAAGGGACTAGCGTCGCCTCTAGCACAGATACGCAGTATTTT.

The CDR3 sequence is CASSPLQGPKRGAFF. The CDR3 DNA sequence: TGTGCCAGCAGCCCTTTACAGGGTCCCAAGCGGGGAGCTTTCTTT. The chain joins TRBV7-8 to TRBJ1-1; a weak D match, TRBD1 (6 bases). The CDR3 runs to 15 residues. CDR1 is SGHVS, CDR2 FQNEAQ, per germline. V was cut by 5 bases and J by 10 bases, with 23 bases left in between.

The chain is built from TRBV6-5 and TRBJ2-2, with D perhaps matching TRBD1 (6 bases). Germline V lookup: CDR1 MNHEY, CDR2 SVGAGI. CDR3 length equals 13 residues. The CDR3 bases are TGTACTGCCGGGACAAAGAACACCGGGGAGCTGTTTTTT. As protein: CTAGTKNTGELFF.

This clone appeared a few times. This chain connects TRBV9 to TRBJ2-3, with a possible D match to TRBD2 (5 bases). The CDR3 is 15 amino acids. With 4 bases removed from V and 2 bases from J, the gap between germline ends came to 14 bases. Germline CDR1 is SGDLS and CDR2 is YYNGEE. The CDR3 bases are TGTGCCAGCAGCCCCCGGGGTTCGTACACAGATACGCAGTATTTT. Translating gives CASSPRGSYTDTQYF.

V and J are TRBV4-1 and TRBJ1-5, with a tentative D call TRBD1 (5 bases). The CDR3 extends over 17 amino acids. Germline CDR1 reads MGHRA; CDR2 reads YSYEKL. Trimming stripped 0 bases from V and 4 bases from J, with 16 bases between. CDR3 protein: CASSQDRPGIMNQPQHF. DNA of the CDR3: TGCGCCAGCAGCCAAGATAGGCCAGGGATCATGAATCAGCCCCAGCATTTT.

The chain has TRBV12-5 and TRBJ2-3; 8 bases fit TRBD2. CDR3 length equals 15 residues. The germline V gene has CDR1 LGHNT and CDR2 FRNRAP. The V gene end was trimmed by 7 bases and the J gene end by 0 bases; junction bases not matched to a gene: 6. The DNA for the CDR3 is TGTGCTAGTGCCAGACGGGGGGGTAGCACAGATACGCAGTATTTT. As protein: CASARRGGSTDTQYF. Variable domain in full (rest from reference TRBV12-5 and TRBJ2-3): DARVTQTPRHKVTEMGQEVTMRCQPILGHNTVFWYRQTMMQGLELLAYFRNRAPLDDSGMPKDRFSAEMPDATLATLKIQPSEPRDSAVYFCASARRGGSTDTQYFGPGTRLTVL.

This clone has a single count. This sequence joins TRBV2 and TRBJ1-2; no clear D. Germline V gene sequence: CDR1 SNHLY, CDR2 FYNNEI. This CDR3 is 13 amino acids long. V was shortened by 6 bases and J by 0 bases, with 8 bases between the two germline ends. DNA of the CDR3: TGTGCCAGCAGACGCCAAGCTAACTATGGCTACACCTTC. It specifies CASRRQANYGYTF.

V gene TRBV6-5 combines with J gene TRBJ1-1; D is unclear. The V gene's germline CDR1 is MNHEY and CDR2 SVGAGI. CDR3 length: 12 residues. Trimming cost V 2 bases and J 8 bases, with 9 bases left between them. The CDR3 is CASSYLIREAFF. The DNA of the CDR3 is TGTGCCAGCAGTTACCTCATCAGGGAAGCTTTCTTT.

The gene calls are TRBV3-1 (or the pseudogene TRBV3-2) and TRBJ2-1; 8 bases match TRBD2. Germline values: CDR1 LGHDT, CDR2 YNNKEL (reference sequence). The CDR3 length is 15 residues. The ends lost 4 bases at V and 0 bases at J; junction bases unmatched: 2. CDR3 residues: CASSRSGASYNEQFF. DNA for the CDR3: TGTGCCAGCAGCCGTAGCGGGGCCTCCTACAATGAGCAGTTCTTC.

CDR3: CASSLGTGRDTQYF. The CDR3 nucleotides read TGTGCCAGCAGCTTGGGGACAGGGAGAGATACGCAGTATTTT. This sequence joins TRBV5-6 and TRBJ2-3; 8 nucleotides align to TRBD1. CDR1 SGHDT and CDR2 YYEEEE come from the germline V gene. J lost 5 bases, V lost 0 bases, and 2 bases had no gene match. The CDR3 totals 14 residues. Full variable domain (outside the CDR3, taken from reference TRBV5-6 and TRBJ2-3): DAGVTQSPTHLIKTRGQQVTLRCSPKSGHDTVSWYQQALGQGPQFIFQYYEEEERQRGNFPDRFSGHQFPNYSSELNVNALLLGDSALYLCASSLGTGRDTQYFGPGTRLTVL.

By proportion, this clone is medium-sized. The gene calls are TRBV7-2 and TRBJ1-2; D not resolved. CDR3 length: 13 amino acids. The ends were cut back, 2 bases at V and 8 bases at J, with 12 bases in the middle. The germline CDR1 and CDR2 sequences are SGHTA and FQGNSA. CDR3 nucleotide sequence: TGTGCCAGCAGCTTAATCTTACAAAGGGGCTACACCTTC. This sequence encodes CASSLILQRGYTF.

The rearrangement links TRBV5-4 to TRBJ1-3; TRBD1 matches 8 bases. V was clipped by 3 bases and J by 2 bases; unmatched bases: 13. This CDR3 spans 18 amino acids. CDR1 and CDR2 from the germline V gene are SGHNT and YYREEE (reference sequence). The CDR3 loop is CASSSGPKIQGAGNTIYF. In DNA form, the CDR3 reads TGTGCCAGCAGCTCCGGCCCCAAAATACAGGGGGCTGGAAACACCATATATTTT. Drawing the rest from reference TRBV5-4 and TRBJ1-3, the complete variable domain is ETGVTQSPTHLIKTRGQQVTLRCSSQSGHNTVSWYQQALGQGPQFIFQYYREEENGRGNFPPRFSGLQFPNYSSELNVNALELDDSALYLCASSSGPKIQGAGNTIYFGEGSWLTVV.

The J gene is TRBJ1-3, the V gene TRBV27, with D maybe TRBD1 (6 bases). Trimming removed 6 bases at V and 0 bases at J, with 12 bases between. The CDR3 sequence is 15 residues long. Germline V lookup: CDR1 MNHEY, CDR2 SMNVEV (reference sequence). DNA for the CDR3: TGTGCCAGCAGCATTACAGGGAGCTCTGGAAACACCATATATTTT. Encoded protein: CASSITGSSGNTIYF.

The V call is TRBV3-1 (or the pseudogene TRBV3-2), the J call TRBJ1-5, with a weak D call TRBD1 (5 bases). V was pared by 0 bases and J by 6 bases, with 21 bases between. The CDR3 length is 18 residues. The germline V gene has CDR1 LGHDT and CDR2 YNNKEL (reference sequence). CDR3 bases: TGTGCCAGCAGCCAAGATCCAGTCCGTTGGGGGTTTGGTCAGCCCCAGCATTTT. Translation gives CASSQDPVRWGFGQPQHF.

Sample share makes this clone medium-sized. In DNA form, the CDR3 reads TGTGCCAGCAGTGTTTCGAGACGGGGCAATCAGCCCCAGCATTTT. Translated: CASSVSRRGNQPQHF. The chain couples TRBV2 to TRBJ1-5; D not resolved. Germline V gene sequence: CDR1 SNHLY, CDR2 FYNNEI. This CDR3 comprises 15 residues. The germline V and J ends were trimmed by 4 bases and 2 bases, with 12 bases remaining between them.

Here the CDR3 reads CASSLSKRGVGEKLFF. CDR3 in DNA: TGTGCCAGCAGTTTATCGAAGAGGGGGGTAGGGGAAAAACTGTTTTTT. This chain joins TRBV27 and TRBJ1-4, with D possibly matching TRBD1 (6 bases). V lost 0 bases to trimming and J lost 8 bases, with 16 bases between them. The germline CDR1 and CDR2 sequences are MNHEY and SMNVEV (reference sequence). The CDR3 consists of 16 residues.